Detailed here is one T cell receptor (beta chain). The source of the sample is a study of blood T cell repertoires in COVID-19. Looking at the study overall: The United States, Italy and Spain supplied acute and convalescent COVID-19 samples. Sample material is recorded as cDNA or gDNA derived from T cells, B-cell-depleted T cells, or PBMCs.

Trimming at V came to 7 bases and at J to 1 base, leaving 13 bases not matched to a gene. The CDR3 loop spans 18 amino acids. Germline V CDR1 and CDR2: SGHKS, YYEKEE (reference sequence). Original handling: The assay estimated nucleated cells by amplifying reference gene primers. Some clones are missing from TCRdb's copy, which holds only in-frame ones; the method was immunoSEQ multiplex PCR. V, J and clone size reflect that table, while D and trimming were determined from the DNA. The top ten hold 2.5% to 3.5% of the sample, which has 350,000 to 450,000 clones, around nine tenths seen once. This TCR was sampled from a human donor in a cohort sampled during active COVID-19. J is TRBJ2-5 and V is TRBV5-5, with 13 bases identical to TRBD2. Sequencing input: peripheral blood. As DNA, the CDR3 is TGTGCCAGCCGAACCGGGACTAGCGGGGCCCCAACCCAAGAGACCCAGTACTTC. This translates into CASRTGTSGAPTQETQYF.